This is a list of T cell receptor beta chains from one sample in a study of T cells in Graves' hyperthyroidism and ophthalmopathy. TCRdb analysed the multiplex PCR reads with MiXCR anew, one entry per CDR3 protein. This sample has under 350,000 distinct CDR3 sequences, with about 18% found just once. The sample consisted of blood. Receptors originate from a woman aged 55-69 years with Graves' ophthalmopathy. CDR3s include the opening cysteine and the closing phenylalanine or tryptophan. Each record gives: V gene, J gene, D gene, clone size, CDR3 DNA, CDR3 protein. A D gene is named only where the DNA matches it firmly. Part of the rows lack a size; the others show once, few, many or a class for expanded clones.

>TRBV18|TRBJ2-6|.|.
TGTGCCACCCCCCCGGACTCTGGGGCCAACGTCCTGACTTTC
CATPPDSGANVLTF
>TRBV11-2|TRBJ1-1|TRBD1|.
TGTGCCAGCAGTTCCTTCGGGACAGGGAAGGCTTTCTTT
CASSSFGTGKAFF
>TRBV28|TRBJ2-7|.|many
TGTGCCAGCAGTCACATGAACCACGAGCAGTACTTC
CASSHMNHEQYF
>TRBV6-4|TRBJ1-1|.|many
TGTGCCAGCAGTGAGTCATCGGGGAACACTGAAGCTTTCTTT
CASSESSGNTEAFF
>TRBV11-3|TRBJ1-1|.|many
TGTGCCAGCAACTCCGGTCGGGGTTGGGGAGTCTCTACTCGTCCCTCAATGAACACTGAAGCTTTCTTT
CASNSGRGWGVSTRPSMNTEAFF
>TRBV4-3|TRBJ1-6|.|few
TGCGCCAGCAGCCAAGTCTTCGAGGGAACCTATAATTCACCCCTCCACTTT
CASSQVFEGTYNSPLHF
>TRBV27|TRBJ2-7|TRBD1|few
TGTGCCAGCAGTTTCGGACAGGGAGTCAGCTACGAGCAGTACTTC
CASSFGQGVSYEQYF
>TRBV6-1|TRBJ1-5|.|once
TGTGCCAGCAAGAGTCGGGTTCAGCCCCAGCATTTT
CASKSRVQPQHF
>TRBV7-2|TRBJ1-1|.|.
TGTGCCAGCAGCTTTAGTTCCTATCTGAACACTGAAGCTTTCTTT
CASSFSSYLNTEAFF
>TRBV28|TRBJ1-1|TRBD1|many
TGTGCCAGCAGCTCCGGACAGGGTACAACTGAAGCTTTCTTT
CASSSGQGTTEAFF
>TRBV11-2|TRBJ2-5|.|.
TGTGCCAGCAGCTTAGATAGGTACAGGACGGGCGAAGAGACCCAGTACTTC
CASSLDRYRTGEETQYF
>TRBV5-1|TRBJ1-3|TRBD1|once
TGCGCCAGCAGCTTATCCGGGACAGCTGGAAACACCATATATTTT
CASSLSGTAGNTIYF
>TRBV20-1|TRBJ1-5|.|few
TGCAGTGCTAGTGACCCCAGGGCTAGTCAGCCCCAGCATTTT
CSASDPRASQPQHF
>TRBV7-8|TRBJ1-1|.|many
TGTGCCAGCAGCTCCGACAGTTTCGGCACTGAAGCTTTCTTT
CASSSDSFGTEAFF
>TRBV28|TRBJ2-7|TRBD2|many
TGTGCCAGCAGTCTCGGGACTAGCGGGAGGGGGCTTCGCGAGCAGTACTTC
CASSLGTSGRGLREQYF
>TRBV7-9|TRBJ2-5|TRBD2|.
TGTGCCAGCAGCTTAATGGCGGGAGGCGGGGAGACCCAGTACTTC
CASSLMAGGGETQYF